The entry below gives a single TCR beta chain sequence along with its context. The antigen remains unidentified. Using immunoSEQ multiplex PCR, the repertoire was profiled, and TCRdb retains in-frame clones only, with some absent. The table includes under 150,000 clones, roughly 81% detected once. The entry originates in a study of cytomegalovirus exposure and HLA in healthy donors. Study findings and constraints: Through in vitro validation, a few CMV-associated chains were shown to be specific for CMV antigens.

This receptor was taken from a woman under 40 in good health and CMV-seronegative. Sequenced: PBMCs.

Here the CDR3 reads CASSSYGTGGQPQHF. The DNA of the CDR3 is TGTGCCAGCTCATCATACGGGACAGGGGGTCAGCCCCAGCATTTT. J is TRBJ1-5 and V is TRBV18; 11 bases are a match to TRBD1. The V and J ends lost 5 bases and 6 bases, in that order; junction bases with no gene match: 6. Germline assignment: CDR1 KGHSH and CDR2 LQKENI. The CDR3 has 15 residues.